The 14 T cell receptor beta chains in this list originate from one sample, sequenced in a study of beta chain features in type 1 diabetes. Whole-study findings and limits: Shortening that was moderate but significant affected the TCRB CDR3s of Type 1 diabetes patients in all four CD4+ subsets.

Expressed TCRB transcripts were sequenced because the entire RNA isolate underwent reverse transcription. Assay used: immunoSEQ multiplex PCR; TCRdb lists only in-frame clones, some missing. The table lists 250,000 to 350,000 clones, approximately 15% of them singletons. Their antigens remain unidentified. The sequencing sample was made of naive CD4+ T cells from blood. The source is a man between 18 and 29 years old with type 1 diabetes.

There are a few counts of this clone. The CDR3 region has the DNA TGTGCCAGCAGCTACGTAAGCGGGAGTACAGATACGCAGTATTTT. Encoded protein: CASSYVSGSTDTQYF. The chain recombines TRBV7-9 with TRBJ2-3, with 8 bases that match TRBD2. With V trimmed by 4 bases and J by 3 bases, 6 bases remained unmatched. Germline values: CDR1 SEHNR, CDR2 FQNEAQ (reference sequence). The CDR3 extends over 15 amino acids.

The chain is built from TRBV5-4 and TRBJ1-6, with 7 bases identical to TRBD1. The CDR3 is 15 residues long. V lost 4 bases and J lost 7; bases outside the gene matches: 8. The germline CDR1 and CDR2 sequences are SGHNT and YYREEE (reference sequence). The CDR3 here is CASSSLGTANSPLHF. CDR3 coding DNA: TGTGCCAGCAGCAGCCTTGGGACAGCAAATTCACCCCTCCACTTT.

This sequence joins TRBV28 and TRBJ1-4, with D tentatively TRBD1 (6 bases). The CDR3 spans 15 residues. The germline V and J ends were trimmed by 6 bases and 1 base, with 12 bases remaining between them. Germline CDR1 reads MDHEN; CDR2 reads SYDVKM. The CDR3 region is CASRLPRGTNEKLFF. DNA of the CDR3: TGTGCCAGCAGACTACCCAGGGGAACTAATGAAAAACTGTTTTTT.

This clone was detected a few times. This chain links TRBV7-2 with TRBJ2-3, with D possibly matching TRBD2 (6 bases). Looked up from germline, CDR1 is SGHTA and CDR2 is FQGNSA. V shed 1 base and J shed 7 bases, with 9 bases lying between them. CDR3 size: 13 residues. The CDR3 loop reads CASSLGRGNTQYF. CDR3 bases: TGTGCCAGCAGCTTAGGGAGGGGAAATACGCAGTATTTT.

This clone has more than one count but fewer than ten. The V gene is TRBV6-6, the J gene TRBJ2-7, with TRBD1 matching 8 bases. Germline V lookup: CDR1 MNHNY, CDR2 SVGAGI (reference sequence). Unmatched junction bases numbered 8, after V lost 4 bases and J lost 6 bases. This CDR3 has 14 residues. CDR3 nucleotides: TGTGCCAGCAGTTCTCAGGACAGGGTGAGCGAGCAGTACTTC. This encodes CASSSQDRVSEQYF.

The genes are TRBV4-1 and TRBJ2-7; D unclear. V lost 4 bases, J lost 4 bases, and 20 bases lay in between. Germline V gives CDR1 MGHRA, CDR2 YSYEKL. The CDR3 extends over 16 amino acids. The DNA for the CDR3 is TGCGCCAGCAGCCGCGTATCCCCTAGTTCGGATTACGAGCAGTACTTC. Translated, it gives CASSRVSPSSDYEQYF.

This clone was recorded a few times. This chain joins TRBV19 and TRBJ2-5, with D perhaps TRBD1 (5 bases). The CDR3 runs to 15 residues. Per the germline V gene, CDR1 is LNHDA and CDR2 is SQIVND (reference sequence). Trimming shortened V by 4 bases and J by 1 base, and 13 bases separated the two germline ends. CDR3 DNA sequence: TGTGCCAGTAGTACCGGACAAGGGGCCCAAGAGACCCAGTACTTC. Translated: CASSTGQGAQETQYF.

This clone was observed a handful of times. The rearrangement uses TRBV20-1 and TRBJ2-1, with TRBD2 identical over 7 bases. J was trimmed by 10 bases and V by 6 bases; bases with no gene match: 6. Germline V gene lookup returns CDR1 DFQATT and CDR2 SNEGSKA (reference sequence). The CDR3 totals 11 residues. The CDR3 spells CSAPGRGEQFF. The CDR3 DNA is TGCAGTGCCCCTGGGAGGGGCGAGCAGTTCTTC.

This chain connects TRBV6-4 to TRBJ1-2, with D possibly TRBD1 on 5 matching bases. CDR3 length: 16 residues. Germline CDR1 and CDR2: MRHNA and SNTAGT. The germline V and J ends were trimmed by 3 bases and 7 bases, with 21 bases remaining between them. Here the CDR3 DNA reads TGTGCCAGCAGTGAACTAACGGCTTCAGGGATTGGTGGCTACACCTTC. Translation gives CASSELTASGIGGYTF.

In its sample, this clone was seen a few times. CDR3 DNA sequence: TGTGCCAGCAGCCCGGACTCGATCAATGAGCAGTTCTTC. This translates into CASSPDSINEQFF. This chain connects TRBV5-4 to TRBJ2-1, with D perhaps matching TRBD2 (5 bases). Trimming left V 4 bases short and J 6 bases short, with 11 bases between. Germline CDR1 SGHNT, CDR2 YYREEE (reference sequence). This CDR3 contains 13 residues.

This clone was counted a few times. The chain combines TRBV28 with TRBJ1-2, with D maybe TRBD1 (6 bases). The ends were cut back, 0 bases at V and 8 bases at J, with 10 bases in the middle. CDR1 is MDHEN and CDR2 is SYDVKM in the germline V gene. The CDR3 covers 13 residues. The CDR3 region has the DNA TGTGCCAGCAGTTTATGGGGGGCAGGAGGCTACACCTTC. This gives the protein CASSLWGAGGYTF.

The V and J genes are TRBV21-1 and TRBJ2-7; TRBD1 was called by the table and not checked on the DNA. TRBV21-1 is classified as a pseudogene. The CDR3 contains 15 residues. The CDR3 loop reads CASSKGGTGNYEQYF. DNA for the CDR3: TGTGCCAGCAGCAAAGGGGGGACAGGAAACTACGAGCAGTACTTC.

The table lists this clone with a few counts. The chain uses TRBV7-2 and TRBJ2-3, with D hard to call. The V gene's germline CDR1 is SGHTA and CDR2 FQGNSA. Trimming took 5 bases from V and 4 from J, leaving 10 bases between them. The CDR3 has 13 amino acids. The CDR3 sequence: CASSPQTPDTQYF. Here the CDR3 DNA reads TGTGCCAGCAGCCCGCAGACACCAGATACGCAGTATTTT.

A note on this clone: This sample includes further DNA sequences coding for the same CDR3. The gene calls are TRBV9 and TRBJ2-3; 9 bases are shared with TRBD2. With 0 bases clipped from V and 6 bases from J, the junction kept 5 bases outside the gene matches. The CDR3 runs 15 residues. Germline CDR1 is SGDLS and CDR2 is YYNGEE. In nucleotides, the CDR3 is TGTGCCAGCAGCGTAGTGGCGGGGGGGCCGGATACGCAGTATTTT. It translates to CASSVVAGGPDTQYF.